The 6 T cell receptor beta chains below all came from one sample that was sequenced in a study of Tregs in tolerant kidney transplant recipients. Clones were sequenced by immunoSEQ multiplex PCR, and TCRdb holds only the in-frame ones, with some missing. The sample includes about 48,000 clones. The sequences come from CD4+ T cells from blood, collected before the transplant. Receptors originate from a human donor who received a combined kidney and bone marrow transplant.

As concerns this clone: The read terminates 3 residues before the CDR3 end, so the remaining end is supplied by the germline J gene. The chain joins TRBV5-5 to TRBJ2-7; D call uncertain. V lost 0 bases and J lost 6, with 10 bases in between. Germline values: CDR1 SGHKS, CDR2 YYEKEE (reference sequence). The CDR3 covers 13 residues. This CDR3 reads CASSLAPSGEQYF. The CDR3 DNA, read in part, is TGTGCCAGCAGCTTGGCCCCGTCAGGCGAG.

On this clone: Read sequence stops 3 residues before the CDR3 end, and the germline J gene provides the missing end. V gene TRBV2 combines with J gene TRBJ2-7; D perhaps matches TRBD1 (6 bases). Germline CDR1 reads SNHLY; CDR2 reads FYNNEI. CDR3 size: 14 residues. The ends were cut back, 5 bases at V and 3 bases at J, with 14 bases in the middle. The CDR3 is CASSNTGMGYEQYF. The sequenced CDR3 bases are TGTGCCAGCAGTAACACAGGGATGGGCTACGAG.

A note on this clone: Read coverage stops 3 residues before the CDR3 terminus; the germline J gene supplies the remainder. V usage is TRBV20-1 and J usage is TRBJ2-7; 9 bases are a match to TRBD2. Germline V CDR1 and CDR2: DFQATT, SNEGSKA (reference sequence). This CDR3 is built from 13 residues. Trimming at V came to 6 bases and at J to 6 bases, leaving 9 bases not matched to a gene. This chain's CDR3 is CSAPGSGSGEQYF. The sequenced CDR3 bases are TGCAGTGCCCCTGGTAGCGGGAGTGGCGAG.

Concerning this clone: The read stops 3 residues short of the end of the CDR3; the missing end is completed from the germline J gene. The J gene is TRBJ2-7, the V gene TRBV2; 7 nucleotides agree with TRBD1. This CDR3 region has 14 residues. Germline-derived CDR1 and CDR2 are SNHLY and FYNNEI. V was pared by 4 bases and J by 0 bases, with 3 bases of the junction left unmatched. CDR3 sequence reads: CASSVGQSSYEQYF. The part of the CDR3 DNA that was read is TGTGCCAGCAGTGTGGGACAGAGCTCCTACGAG.

As to this clone: From the germline J gene comes the end of the CDR3, since the read stops 3 residues before it. This chain links TRBV7-6 with TRBJ2-3, with 10 bases aligning to TRBD2. The V and J ends lost 2 bases and 5 bases, in that order; junction bases with no gene match: 13. The CDR3 covers 18 residues. Germline values: CDR1 SGHVS, CDR2 FNYEAQ. The DNA read from the CDR3 is TGTGCCAGCAGCTTAAGGCCTTTCGCTAGCGGGGGAGGAGATACG. It is translated as CASSLRPFASGGGDT. The CDR3 in its entirety is CASSLRPFASGGGDTQYF.

As concerns this clone: Coverage ceases 3 residues before the CDR3 finishes, and the germline J gene fills in the end. The genes are TRBV12-3 or TRBV12-4 and TRBJ2-7; no reliable D call. The length of the CDR3 is 14 residues. Trimming removed 2 bases from V and 6 bases from J, with 14 bases in between. CDR3 DNA (partial): TGTGCCAGCAGTTTAACGCTCCGAATCGGCGAG. Its protein is CASSLTLRIGE. Given in full, the CDR3 is CASSLTLRIGEQYF.